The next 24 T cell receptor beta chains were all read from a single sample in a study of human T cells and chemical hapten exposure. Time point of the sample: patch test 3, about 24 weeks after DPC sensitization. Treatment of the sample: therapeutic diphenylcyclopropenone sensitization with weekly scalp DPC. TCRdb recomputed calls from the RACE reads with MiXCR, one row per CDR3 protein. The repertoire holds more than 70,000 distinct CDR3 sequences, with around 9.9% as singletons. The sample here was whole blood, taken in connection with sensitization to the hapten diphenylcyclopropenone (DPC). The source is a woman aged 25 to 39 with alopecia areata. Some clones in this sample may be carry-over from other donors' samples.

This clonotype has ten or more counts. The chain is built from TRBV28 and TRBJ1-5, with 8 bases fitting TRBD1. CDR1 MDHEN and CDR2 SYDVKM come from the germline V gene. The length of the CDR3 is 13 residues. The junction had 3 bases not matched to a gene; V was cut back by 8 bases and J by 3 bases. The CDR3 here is CASGQGSNQPQHF. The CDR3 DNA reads TGTGCCAGCGGACAGGGATCCAATCAGCCCCAGCATTTT.

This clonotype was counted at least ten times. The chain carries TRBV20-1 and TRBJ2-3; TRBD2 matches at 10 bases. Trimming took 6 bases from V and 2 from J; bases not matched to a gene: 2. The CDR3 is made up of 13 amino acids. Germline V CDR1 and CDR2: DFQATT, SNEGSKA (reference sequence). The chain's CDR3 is CSAGLADTDTQYF. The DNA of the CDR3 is TGCAGTGCCGGACTAGCGGACACAGATACGCAGTATTTT.

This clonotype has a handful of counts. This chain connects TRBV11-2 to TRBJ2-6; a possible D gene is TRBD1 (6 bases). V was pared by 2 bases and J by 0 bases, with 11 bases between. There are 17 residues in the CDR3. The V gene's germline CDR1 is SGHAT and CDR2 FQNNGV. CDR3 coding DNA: TGTGCCAGCAGCTTAATAGGACAGAACTCTGGGGCCAACGTCCTGACTTTC. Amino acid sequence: CASSLIGQNSGANVLTF.

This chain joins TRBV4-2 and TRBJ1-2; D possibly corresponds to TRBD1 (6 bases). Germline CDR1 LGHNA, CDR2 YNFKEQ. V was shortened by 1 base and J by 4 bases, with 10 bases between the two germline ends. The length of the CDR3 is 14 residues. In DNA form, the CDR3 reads TGTGCCAGCAGCCAAGGCGACAGGTTCTATGGCTACACCTTC. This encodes CASSQGDRFYGYTF.

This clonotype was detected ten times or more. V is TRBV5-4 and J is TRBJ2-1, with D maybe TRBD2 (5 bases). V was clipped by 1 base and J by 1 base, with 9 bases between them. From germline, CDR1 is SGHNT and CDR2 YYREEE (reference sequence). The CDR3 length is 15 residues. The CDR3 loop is CASSLSGRSYNEQFF. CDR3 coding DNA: TGTGCCAGCAGCTTGTCGGGAAGGTCCTACAATGAGCAGTTCTTC.

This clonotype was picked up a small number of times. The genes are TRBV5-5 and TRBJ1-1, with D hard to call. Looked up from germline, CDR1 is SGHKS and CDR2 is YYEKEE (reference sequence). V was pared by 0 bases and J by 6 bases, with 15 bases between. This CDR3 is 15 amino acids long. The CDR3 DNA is TGTGCCAGCAGCTTGGGCGGGGAGTCCAACCCTGAAGCTTTCTTT. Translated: CASSLGGESNPEAFF.

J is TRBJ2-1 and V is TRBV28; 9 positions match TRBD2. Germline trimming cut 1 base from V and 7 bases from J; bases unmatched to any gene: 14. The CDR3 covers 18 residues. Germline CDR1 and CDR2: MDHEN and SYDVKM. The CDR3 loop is CASSLSVWAGGPLNEQFF. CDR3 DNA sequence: TGTGCCAGCAGTTTATCTGTATGGGCGGGGGGGCCGTTGAATGAGCAGTTCTTC.

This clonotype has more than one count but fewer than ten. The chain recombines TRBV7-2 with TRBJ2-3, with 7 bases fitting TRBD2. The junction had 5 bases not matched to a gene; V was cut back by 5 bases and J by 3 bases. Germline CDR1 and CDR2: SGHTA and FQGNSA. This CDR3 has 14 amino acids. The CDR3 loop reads CASSRVGGTDTQYF. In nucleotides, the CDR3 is TGTGCCAGCAGCCGTGTCGGGGGGACAGATACGCAGTATTTT.

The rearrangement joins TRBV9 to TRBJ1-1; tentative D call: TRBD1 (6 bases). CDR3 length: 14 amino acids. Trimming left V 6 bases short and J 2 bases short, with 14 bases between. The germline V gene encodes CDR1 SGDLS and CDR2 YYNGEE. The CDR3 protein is CASTRGVYNTEAFF. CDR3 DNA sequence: TGTGCCAGCACCAGGGGAGTCTATAACACTGAAGCTTTCTTT.

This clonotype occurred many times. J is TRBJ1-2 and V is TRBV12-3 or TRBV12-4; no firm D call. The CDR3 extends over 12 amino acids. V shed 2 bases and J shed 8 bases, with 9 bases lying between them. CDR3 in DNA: TGTGCCAGCAGTTTAATAGGGTTCGGCTACACCTTC. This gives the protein CASSLIGFGYTF.

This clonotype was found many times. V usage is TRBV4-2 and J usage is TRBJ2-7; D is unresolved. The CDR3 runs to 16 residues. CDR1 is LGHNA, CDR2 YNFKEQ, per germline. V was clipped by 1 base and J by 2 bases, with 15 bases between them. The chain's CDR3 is CASSQVVGQIPYEQYF. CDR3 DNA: TGTGCCAGCAGCCAAGTCGTCGGGCAGATTCCCTACGAGCAGTACTTC.

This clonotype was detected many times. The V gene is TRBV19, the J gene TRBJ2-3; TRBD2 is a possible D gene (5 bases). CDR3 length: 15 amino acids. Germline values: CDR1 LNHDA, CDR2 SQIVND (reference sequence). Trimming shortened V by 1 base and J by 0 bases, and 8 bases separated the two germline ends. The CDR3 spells CASSIGLASTDTQYF. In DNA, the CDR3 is TGTGCCAGTAGTATAGGGCTAGCTAGCACAGATACGCAGTATTTT. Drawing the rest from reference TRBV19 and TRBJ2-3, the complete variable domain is DGGITQSPKYLFRKEGQNVTLSCEQNLNHDAMYWYRQDPGQGLRLIYYSQIVNDFQKGDIAEGYSVSREKKESFPLTVTSAQKNPTAFYLCASSIGLASTDTQYFGPGTRLTVL.

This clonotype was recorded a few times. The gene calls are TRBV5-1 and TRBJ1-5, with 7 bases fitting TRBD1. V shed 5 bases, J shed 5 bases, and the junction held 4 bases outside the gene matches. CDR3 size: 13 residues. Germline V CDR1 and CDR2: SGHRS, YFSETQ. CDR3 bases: TGCGCCAGCAGAAGGGACAGCGATCAGCCCCAGCATTTT. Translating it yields CASRRDSDQPQHF.

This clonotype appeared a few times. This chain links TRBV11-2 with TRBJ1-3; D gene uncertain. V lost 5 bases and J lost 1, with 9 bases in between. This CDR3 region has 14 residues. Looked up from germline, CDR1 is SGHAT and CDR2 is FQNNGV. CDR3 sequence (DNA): TGTGCCAGCAGCCCCCAACGGTCTGGAAACACCATATATTTT. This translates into CASSPQRSGNTIYF. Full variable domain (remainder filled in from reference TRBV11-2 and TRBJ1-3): EAGVAQSPRYKIIEKRQSVAFWCNPISGHATLYWYQQILGQGPKLLIQFQNNGVVDDSQLPKDRFSAERLKGVDSTLKIQPAKLEDSAVYLCASSPQRSGNTIYFGEGSWLTVV.

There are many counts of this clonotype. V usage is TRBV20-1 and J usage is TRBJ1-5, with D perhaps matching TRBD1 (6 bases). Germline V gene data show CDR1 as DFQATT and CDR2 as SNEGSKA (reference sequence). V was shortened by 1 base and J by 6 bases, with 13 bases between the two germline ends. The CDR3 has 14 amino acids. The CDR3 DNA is TGCAGTGCTAGAGCGGGGGCGGGTGCTCAGCCCCAGCATTTT. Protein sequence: CSARAGAGAQPQHF.

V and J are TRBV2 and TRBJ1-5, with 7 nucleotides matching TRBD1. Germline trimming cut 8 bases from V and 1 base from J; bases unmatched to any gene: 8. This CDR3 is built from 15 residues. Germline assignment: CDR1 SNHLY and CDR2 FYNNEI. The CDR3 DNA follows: TGTGCCAGCCTCGGAAGGGGGCCCAGCAATCAGCCCCAGCATTTT. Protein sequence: CASLGRGPSNQPQHF.

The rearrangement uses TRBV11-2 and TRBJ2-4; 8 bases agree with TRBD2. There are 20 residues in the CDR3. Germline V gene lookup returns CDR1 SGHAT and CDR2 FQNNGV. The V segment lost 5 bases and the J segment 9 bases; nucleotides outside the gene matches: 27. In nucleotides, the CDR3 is TGTGCCAGCAGCCCAACCCCCCTACCGGGACTAGGTTATAATGTCGGCATTCAGTACTTC. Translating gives CASSPTPLPGLGYNVGIQYF.

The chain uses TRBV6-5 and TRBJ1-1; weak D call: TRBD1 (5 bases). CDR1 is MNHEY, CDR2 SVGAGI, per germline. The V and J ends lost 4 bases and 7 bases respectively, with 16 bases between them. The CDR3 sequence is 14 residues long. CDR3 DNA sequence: TGTGCCAGCAGTTTACAGGATCCAAGGGTTGAAGCTTTCTTT. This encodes CASSLQDPRVEAFF.

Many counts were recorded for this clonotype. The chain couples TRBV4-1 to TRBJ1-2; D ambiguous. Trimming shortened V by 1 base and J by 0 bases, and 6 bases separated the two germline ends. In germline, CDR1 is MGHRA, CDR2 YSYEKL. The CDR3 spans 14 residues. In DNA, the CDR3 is TGCGCCAGCAGCCAAGGACAAGCTAACTATGGCTACACCTTC. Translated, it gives CASSQGQANYGYTF.

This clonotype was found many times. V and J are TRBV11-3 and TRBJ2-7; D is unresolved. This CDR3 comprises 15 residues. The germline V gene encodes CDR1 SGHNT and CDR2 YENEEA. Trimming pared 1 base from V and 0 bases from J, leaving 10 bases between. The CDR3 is CASSLGTGSSYEQYF. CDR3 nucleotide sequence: TGTGCCAGCAGCTTAGGGACGGGCAGCTCCTACGAGCAGTACTTC.

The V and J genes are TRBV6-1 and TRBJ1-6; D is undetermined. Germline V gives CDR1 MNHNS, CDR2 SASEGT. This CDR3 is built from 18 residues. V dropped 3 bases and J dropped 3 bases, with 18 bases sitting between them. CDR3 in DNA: TGTGCCAGCAGTGACGACTCGGGCATAACCTACTATAATTCACCCCTCCACTTT. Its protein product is CASSDDSGITYYNSPLHF.

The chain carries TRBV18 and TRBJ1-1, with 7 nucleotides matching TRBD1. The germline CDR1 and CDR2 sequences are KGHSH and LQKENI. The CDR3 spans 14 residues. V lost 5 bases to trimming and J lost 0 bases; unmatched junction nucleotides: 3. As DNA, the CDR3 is TGTGCCAGCTCATGGGGACAGATGAACACTGAAGCTTTCTTT. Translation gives CASSWGQMNTEAFF. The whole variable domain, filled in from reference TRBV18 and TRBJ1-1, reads NAGVMQNPRHLVRRRGQEARLRCSPMKGHSHVYWYRQLPEEGLKFMVYLQKENIIDESGMPKERFSAEFPKEGPSILRIQQVVRGDSAAYFCASSWGQMNTEAFFGQGTRLTVV.

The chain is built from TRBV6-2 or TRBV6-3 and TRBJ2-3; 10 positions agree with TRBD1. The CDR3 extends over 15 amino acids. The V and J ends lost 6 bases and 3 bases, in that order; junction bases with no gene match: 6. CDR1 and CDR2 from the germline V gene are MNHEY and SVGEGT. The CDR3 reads CASRGDRGQTDTQYF. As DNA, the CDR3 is TGTGCCAGCAGAGGTGACAGGGGGCAAACAGATACGCAGTATTTT.

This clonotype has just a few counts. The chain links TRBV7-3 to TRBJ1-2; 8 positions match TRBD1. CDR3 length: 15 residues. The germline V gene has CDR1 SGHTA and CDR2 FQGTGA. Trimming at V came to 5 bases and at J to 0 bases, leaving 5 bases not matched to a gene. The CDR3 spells CASSPQGEANYGYTF. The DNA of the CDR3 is TGTGCCAGCAGCCCACAGGGGGAAGCTAACTATGGCTACACCTTC.